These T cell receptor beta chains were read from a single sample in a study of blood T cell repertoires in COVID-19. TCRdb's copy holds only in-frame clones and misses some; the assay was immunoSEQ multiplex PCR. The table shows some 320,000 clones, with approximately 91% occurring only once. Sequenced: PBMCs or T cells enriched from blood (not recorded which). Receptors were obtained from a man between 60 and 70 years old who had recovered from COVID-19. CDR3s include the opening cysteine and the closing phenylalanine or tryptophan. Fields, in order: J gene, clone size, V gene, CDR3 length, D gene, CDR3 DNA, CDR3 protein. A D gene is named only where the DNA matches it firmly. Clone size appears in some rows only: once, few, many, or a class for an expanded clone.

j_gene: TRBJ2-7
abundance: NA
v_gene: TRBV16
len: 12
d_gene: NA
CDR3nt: TGTGCCAGCAGCCAATACGGTTACGAGCAGTACTTC
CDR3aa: CASSQYGYEQYF

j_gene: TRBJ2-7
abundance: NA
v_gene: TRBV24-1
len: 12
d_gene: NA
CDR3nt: TGTGCCACCAGTGATTCCCTGGGGGGGCAGTACTTC
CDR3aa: CATSDSLGGQYF

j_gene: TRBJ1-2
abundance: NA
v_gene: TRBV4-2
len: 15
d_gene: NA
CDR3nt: TGTGCCAGCAGCCAAGATCGCGGGGGAGGCTATGGCTACACCTTC
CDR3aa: CASSQDRGGGYGYTF

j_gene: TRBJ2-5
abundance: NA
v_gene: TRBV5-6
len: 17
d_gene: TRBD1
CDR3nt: TGTGCCAGCAGCTTGGTGGGAGGCAGGGGGCGAGAAGAGACCCAGTACTTC
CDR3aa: CASSLVGGRGREETQYF

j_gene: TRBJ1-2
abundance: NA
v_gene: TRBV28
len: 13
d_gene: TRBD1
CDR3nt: TGTGCCAGCAGTTTTCAGGGGGCGCAAGGCTACACCTTC
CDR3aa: CASSFQGAQGYTF

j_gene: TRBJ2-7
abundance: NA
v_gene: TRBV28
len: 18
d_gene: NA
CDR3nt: TGTGCCAGCAGTTTTTATAGGAGTCAGGGACACAGAGCCTACGAGCAGTACTTC
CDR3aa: CASSFYRSQGHRAYEQYF

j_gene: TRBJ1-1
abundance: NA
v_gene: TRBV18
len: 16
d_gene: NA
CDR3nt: TGTGCCAGCTCACCTGGGCGGGGGAGTAGGGTCGCTGAAGCTTTCTTT
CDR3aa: CASSPGRGSRVAEAFF

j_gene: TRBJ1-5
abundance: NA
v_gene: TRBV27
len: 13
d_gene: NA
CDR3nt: TGTGCCAGCCGACGGGTATCGGGTCAGCCCCAGCATTTT
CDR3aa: CASRRVSGQPQHF

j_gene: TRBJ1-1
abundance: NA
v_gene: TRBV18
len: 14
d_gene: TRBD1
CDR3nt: TGTGCCAGCTCACCTGGACAGGGGAGCACTGAAGCTTTCTTT
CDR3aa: CASSPGQGSTEAFF

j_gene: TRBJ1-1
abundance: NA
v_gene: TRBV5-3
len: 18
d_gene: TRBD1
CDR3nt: TGTGCCAGAAGTCTCGAATCCTCAGCAAAGACAGGGGAAGCTGAAGCTTTCTTT
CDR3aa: CARSLESSAKTGEAEAFF

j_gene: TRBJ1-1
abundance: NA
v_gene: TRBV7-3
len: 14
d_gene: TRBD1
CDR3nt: TGTGCCAGCAGCTCCCAAGGGGGCGGCACTGAAGCTTTCTTT
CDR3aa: CASSSQGGGTEAFF

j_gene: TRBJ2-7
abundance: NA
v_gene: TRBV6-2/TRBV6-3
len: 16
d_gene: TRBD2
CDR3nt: TGTGCCAGCAGTTACTCTGGAGGTAGCGGGGTCCACGAGCAGTACTTC
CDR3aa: CASSYSGGSGVHEQYF

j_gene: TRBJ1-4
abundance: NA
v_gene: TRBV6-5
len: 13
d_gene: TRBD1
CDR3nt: TGTGCCAGCCAGGGGGCGGCTAATGAAAAACTGTTTTTT
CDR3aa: CASQGAANEKLFF

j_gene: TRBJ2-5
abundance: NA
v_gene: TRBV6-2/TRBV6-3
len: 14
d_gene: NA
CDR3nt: TGTGCCAGCAGTTACGCCCTATCCCAAGAGACCCAGTACTTC
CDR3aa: CASSYALSQETQYF

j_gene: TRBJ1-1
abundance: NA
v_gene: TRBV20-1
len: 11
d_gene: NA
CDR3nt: TGCAGTGCTAGAGGGCTAGGAGGGGCTTTCTTT
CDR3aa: CSARGLGGAFF

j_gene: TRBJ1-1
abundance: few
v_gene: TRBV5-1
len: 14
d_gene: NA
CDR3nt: TGCGCCAGCAGTCAGGGACACGGGAACACTGAAGCTTTCTTT
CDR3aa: CASSQGHGNTEAFF

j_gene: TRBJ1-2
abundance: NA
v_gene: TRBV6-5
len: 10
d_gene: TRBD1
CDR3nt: TGTGCCAGCGGGGACAGGGGTACGACCTTC
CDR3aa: CASGDRGTTF

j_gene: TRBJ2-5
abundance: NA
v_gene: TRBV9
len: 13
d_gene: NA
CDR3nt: TGTGCCAGCAGCGTCGCACTTGGAGAGACCCAGTACTTC
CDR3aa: CASSVALGETQYF

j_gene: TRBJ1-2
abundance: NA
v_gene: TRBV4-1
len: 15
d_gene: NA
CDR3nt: TGCGCCAGCAGCCAAGAGGAGGGGGGGAGCTATGGCTACACCTTC
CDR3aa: CASSQEEGGSYGYTF

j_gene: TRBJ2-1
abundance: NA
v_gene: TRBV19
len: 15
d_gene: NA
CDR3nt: TGTGCCAGTAGTATCGCAGCGAATTCCTACAATGAGCAGTTCTTC
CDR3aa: CASSIAANSYNEQFF

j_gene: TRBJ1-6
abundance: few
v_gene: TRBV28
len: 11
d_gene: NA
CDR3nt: TGTGCCACCGGGGGGCTGTATCTCCTCCACTTT
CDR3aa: CATGGLYLLHF

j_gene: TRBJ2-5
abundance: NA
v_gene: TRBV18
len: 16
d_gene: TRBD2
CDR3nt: TGTGCCAGCTCACCACTGACTAGCGGGACCCAAGAGACCCAGTACTTC
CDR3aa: CASSPLTSGTQETQYF

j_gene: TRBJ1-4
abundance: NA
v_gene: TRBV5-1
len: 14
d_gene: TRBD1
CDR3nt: TGCGCCAGCAGCTTGAATACAGGGGAGGAAAAACTGTTTTTT
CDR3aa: CASSLNTGEEKLFF

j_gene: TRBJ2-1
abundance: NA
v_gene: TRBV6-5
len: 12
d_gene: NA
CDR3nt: TGTGCCTCGGGGTACTCCTACAATGAGCAGTTCTTC
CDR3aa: CASGYSYNEQFF

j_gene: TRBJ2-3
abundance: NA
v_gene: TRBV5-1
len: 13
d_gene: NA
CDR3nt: TGCGCCAGCAGCTTGGCGCGTACAGATACGCAGTATTTT
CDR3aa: CASSLARTDTQYF

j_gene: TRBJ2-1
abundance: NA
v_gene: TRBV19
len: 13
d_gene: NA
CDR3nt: TGTGCCAGTAGTATCGGAGGGTACAGTGAGCAGTTCTTC
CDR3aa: CASSIGGYSEQFF

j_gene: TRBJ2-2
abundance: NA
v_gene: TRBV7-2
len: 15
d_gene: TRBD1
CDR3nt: TGTGCCAGCAGCCCCGGGGACAGGAACACCGGGGAGCTGTTTTTT
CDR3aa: CASSPGDRNTGELFF

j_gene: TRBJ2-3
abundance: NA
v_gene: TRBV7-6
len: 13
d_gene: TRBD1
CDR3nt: TGTGCCAGCCGGACAGGGCGCACAGATACGCAGTATTTT
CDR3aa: CASRTGRTDTQYF

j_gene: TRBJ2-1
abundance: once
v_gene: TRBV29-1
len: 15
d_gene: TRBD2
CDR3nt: TGCAGCGTTGAAGAGGGCAGGCTAGCGGGAGGGGAGCAGTTCTTC
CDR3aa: CSVEEGRLAGGEQFF

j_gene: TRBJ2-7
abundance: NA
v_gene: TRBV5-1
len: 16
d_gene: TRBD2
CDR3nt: TGCGCCAGCAGCGAAGGCCTACTAGCGGGAATCTACGAGCAGTACTTC
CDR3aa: CASSEGLLAGIYEQYF

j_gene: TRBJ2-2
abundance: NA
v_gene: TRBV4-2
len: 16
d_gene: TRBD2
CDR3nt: TGTGCCAGCAGCTTTCCTAGCGGGGATGACACCGGGGAGCTGTTTTTT
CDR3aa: CASSFPSGDDTGELFF

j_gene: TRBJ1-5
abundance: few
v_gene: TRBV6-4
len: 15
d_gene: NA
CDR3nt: TGTGCCAGCAGTGACCCTACGGGGGAGGGGCAGCCCCAGCATTTT
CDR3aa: CASSDPTGEGQPQHF

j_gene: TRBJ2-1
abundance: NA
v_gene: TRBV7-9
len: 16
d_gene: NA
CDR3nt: TGTGCCAGCAGCCGCTACTACCGGGACACATACAATGAGCAGTTCTTC
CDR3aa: CASSRYYRDTYNEQFF

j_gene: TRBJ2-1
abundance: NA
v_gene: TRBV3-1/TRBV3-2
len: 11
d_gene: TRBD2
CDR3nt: TGTGCCAGCAGCCAACGGGGGGGGCAGTTCTTC
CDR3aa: CASSQRGGQFF

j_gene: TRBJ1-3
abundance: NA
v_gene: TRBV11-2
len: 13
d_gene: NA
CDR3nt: TGTGCCAGCAGCTTCCTCCGGGGAAACACCATATATTTT
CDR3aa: CASSFLRGNTIYF

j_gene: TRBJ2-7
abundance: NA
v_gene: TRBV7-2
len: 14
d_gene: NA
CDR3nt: TGTGCCAGCAGTAAGACAGTTTCTTTCTACGAGCAGTACTTC
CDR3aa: CASSKTVSFYEQYF

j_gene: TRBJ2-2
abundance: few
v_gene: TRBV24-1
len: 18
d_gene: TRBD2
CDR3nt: TGTGCCACCAGTGATTTGGGACTAGCGGGAGTCGACACCGGGGAGCTGTTTTTT
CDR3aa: CATSDLGLAGVDTGELFF

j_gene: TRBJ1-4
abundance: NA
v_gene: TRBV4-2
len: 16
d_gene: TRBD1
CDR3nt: TGTGCCAGCAGCGAAGGACAGGGAGGAACTAATGAAAAACTGTTTTTT
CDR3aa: CASSEGQGGTNEKLFF